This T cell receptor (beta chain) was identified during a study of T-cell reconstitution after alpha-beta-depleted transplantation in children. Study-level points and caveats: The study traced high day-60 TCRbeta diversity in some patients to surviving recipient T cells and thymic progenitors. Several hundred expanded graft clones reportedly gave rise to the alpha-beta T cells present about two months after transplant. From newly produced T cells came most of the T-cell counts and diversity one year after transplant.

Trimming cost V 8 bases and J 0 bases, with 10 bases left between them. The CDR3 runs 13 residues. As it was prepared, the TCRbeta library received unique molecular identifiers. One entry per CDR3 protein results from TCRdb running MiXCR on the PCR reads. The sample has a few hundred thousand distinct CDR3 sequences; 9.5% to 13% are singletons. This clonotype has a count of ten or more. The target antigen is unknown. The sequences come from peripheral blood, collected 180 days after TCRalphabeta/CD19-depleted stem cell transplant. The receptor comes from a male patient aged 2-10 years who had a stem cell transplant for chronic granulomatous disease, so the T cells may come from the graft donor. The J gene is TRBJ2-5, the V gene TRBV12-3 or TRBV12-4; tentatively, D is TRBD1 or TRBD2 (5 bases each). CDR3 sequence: CASGDGYQETQYF. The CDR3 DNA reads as TGTGCCAGCGGGGACGGCTACCAAGAGACCCAGTACTTC.